Listed below are T cell receptor beta chains from one sample, sequenced in a study of T cell responses to AZD1222 COVID-19 vaccine. Method: immunoSEQ multiplex PCR; TCRdb's copy keeps in-frame clones and lacks some. Among roughly 100,000 clones listed, roughly 90% were seen once. Sequencing used peripheral blood, obtained on day 0 of AZD1222 vaccination. The source is an adult in good health. Both conserved end residues are trimmed from each CDR3.

cdr3_length v_call cdr3_aa
11 TRBV6-5 ASSYGGSGELF
11 TRBV19 ASSLQISYEQY
14 TRBV6-2/TRBV6-3 ASSDSGTGSNQPQH
11 TRBV7-2 ASSPRQGYGYT
13 TRBV19 ASSPGLAGVNEQY
13 TRBV7-2 ASSLTPGTGVEAF
17 TRBV28 ASRQRGATSGSNYNEQF
13 TRBV14 ASSPRGQSQDEQY
9 TRBV3-1/TRBV3-2 ASSQATSRF
12 TRBV2 ASSESSGTPGQY
14 TRBV2 ASMRDLAGGIKTQY
13 TRBV27 ASSLGATYNSPLH
15 TRBV4-2 ASSLLGSGGEGYGYT
14 TRBV5-4 ASSYDPTGLYGGYT
13 TRBV20-1 SASYRGAPTDTQY
9 TRBV12-3/TRBV12-4 ASSHSDTQY
12 TRBV19 ASSSPVFGEKLF
12 TRBV29-1 SAARGASYNEQF
12 TRBV6-2/TRBV6-3 ASSYERVMDEQF
12 TRBV18 ASSPGGTTGELF
11 TRBV3-1/TRBV3-2 ASSQGLSNIQY
11 TRBV6-1 ASSEATLPRYT